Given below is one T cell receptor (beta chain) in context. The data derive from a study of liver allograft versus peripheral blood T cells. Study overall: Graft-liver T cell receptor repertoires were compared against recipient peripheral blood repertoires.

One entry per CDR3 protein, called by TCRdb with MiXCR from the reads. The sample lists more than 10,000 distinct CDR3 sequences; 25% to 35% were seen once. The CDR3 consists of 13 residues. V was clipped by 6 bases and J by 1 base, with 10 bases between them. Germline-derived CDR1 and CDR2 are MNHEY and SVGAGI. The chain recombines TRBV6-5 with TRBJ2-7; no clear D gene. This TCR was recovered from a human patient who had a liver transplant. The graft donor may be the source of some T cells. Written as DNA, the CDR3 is TGTGCCAGCAGCCCCCGGAGTTCCTACGAGCAGTACTTC. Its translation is CASSPRSSYEQYF.